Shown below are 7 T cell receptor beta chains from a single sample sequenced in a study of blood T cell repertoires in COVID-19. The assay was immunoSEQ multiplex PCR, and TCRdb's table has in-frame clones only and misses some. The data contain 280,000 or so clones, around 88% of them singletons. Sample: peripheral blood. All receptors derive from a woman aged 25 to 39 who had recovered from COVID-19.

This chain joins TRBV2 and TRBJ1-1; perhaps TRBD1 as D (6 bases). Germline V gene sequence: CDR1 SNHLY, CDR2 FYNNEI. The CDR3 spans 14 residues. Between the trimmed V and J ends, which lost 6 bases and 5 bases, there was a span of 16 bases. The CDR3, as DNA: TGTGCCAGCAGCCCCACAGGGTCAGGGACTGAAGCTTTCTTT. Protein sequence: CASSPTGSGTEAFF.

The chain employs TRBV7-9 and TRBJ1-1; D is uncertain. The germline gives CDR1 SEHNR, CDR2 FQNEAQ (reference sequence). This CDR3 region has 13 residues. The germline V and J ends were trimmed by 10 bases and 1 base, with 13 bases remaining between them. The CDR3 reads CATLLRGNTEAFF. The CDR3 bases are TGTGCCACCTTACTCCGGGGGAACACTGAAGCTTTCTTT.

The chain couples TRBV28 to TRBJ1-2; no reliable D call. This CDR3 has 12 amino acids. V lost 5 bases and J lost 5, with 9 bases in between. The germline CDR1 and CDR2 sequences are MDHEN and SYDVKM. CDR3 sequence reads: CASSHAEYGYTF. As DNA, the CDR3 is TGTGCCAGCAGTCACGCGGAGTATGGCTACACCTTC.

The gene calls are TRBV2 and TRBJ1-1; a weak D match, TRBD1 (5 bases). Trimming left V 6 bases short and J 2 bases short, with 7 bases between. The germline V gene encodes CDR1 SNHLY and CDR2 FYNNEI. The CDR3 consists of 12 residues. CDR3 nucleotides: TGTGCCAGCAGAACAGGCAACACTGAAGCTTTCTTT. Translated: CASRTGNTEAFF.

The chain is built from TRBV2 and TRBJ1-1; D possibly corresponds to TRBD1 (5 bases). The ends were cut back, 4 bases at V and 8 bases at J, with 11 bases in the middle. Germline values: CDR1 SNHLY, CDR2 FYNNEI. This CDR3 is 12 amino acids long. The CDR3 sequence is CASSVGRDEAFF. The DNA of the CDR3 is TGTGCCAGCAGTGTAGGGAGGGACGAAGCTTTCTTT.

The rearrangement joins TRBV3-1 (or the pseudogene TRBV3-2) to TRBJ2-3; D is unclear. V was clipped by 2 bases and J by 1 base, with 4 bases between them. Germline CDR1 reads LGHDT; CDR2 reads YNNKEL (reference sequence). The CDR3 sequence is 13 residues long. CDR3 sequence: CASSQPGTDTQYF. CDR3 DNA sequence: TGTGCCAGCAGCCAACCGGGCACAGATACGCAGTATTTT.

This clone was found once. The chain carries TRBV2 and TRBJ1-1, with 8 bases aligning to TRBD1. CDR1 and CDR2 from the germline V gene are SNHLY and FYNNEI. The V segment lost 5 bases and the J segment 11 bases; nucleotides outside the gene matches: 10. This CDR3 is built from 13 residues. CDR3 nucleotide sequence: TGTGCCAGCAGTAAGGACAGGGAGGACGATGCTTTCTTT. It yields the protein CASSKDREDDAFF.